Listed below are T cell receptor beta chains from one sample, sequenced in a study of blood T cell repertoires in COVID-19. Profiling relied on immunoSEQ multiplex PCR, and the TCRdb table lists in-frame clones only, not all of them. The sample contains under 170,000 clones, approximately 88% of which appear only once. Input material: peripheral blood. These receptors were obtained from a man in his sixties or seventies with acute or convalescent COVID-19. CDR3s include the opening cysteine and the closing phenylalanine or tryptophan. A D gene is named only where the DNA matches it firmly. Expanded clones are given a class, and other clones once, few, many or no size at all.

CDR3 DNA | CDR3 protein | J gene | clone size | D gene | V gene
TGTGCCTGGAGCCTCAGACAGGGGCAAGGTGAAAAACTGTTTTTT | CAWSLRQGQGEKLFF | TRBJ1-4 | few | TRBD1 | TRBV30
TGTGCCAGCACACCGGGACAGCTGAATTCACCCCTCCACTTT | CASTPGQLNSPLHF | TRBJ1-6 | . | TRBD1 | TRBV19
TGTGCCAGCAGGGCAGGGTGGGTCAATCAGCCCCAGCATTTT | CASRAGWVNQPQHF | TRBJ1-5 | . | . | TRBV2
TGTGCCATCAGTGAGTCCTCCGGGAGGGGAGAAGAAAAACTGTTTTTT | CAISESSGRGEEKLFF | TRBJ1-4 | . | . | TRBV10-3
TGTGCCAGCGAGGGACCGACAGGGGATTCCTATGGCTACACCTTC | CASEGPTGDSYGYTF | TRBJ1-2 | . | TRBD1 | TRBV6-5
TGTGCCAGTAGTATGGGGAGACAGGGGGCTATCACTGAAGCTTTCTTT | CASSMGRQGAITEAFF | TRBJ1-1 | . | TRBD1 | TRBV19
TGTGCCAGAAGCCTCTCTGTGGGCGCAGCTAAAGAGACCCAGTACTTC | CARSLSVGAAKETQYF | TRBJ2-5 | . | . | TRBV7-5
TGCGCCAGCAGCCGCTACCAAACCCTCAGCCAGGGGCTTACCTACGAGCAGTACTTC | CASSRYQTLSQGLTYEQYF | TRBJ2-7 | few | . | TRBV4-1
TGTGCCACCAGAGCCCGGGGGGACCTCAATGAGCAGTTCTTC | CATRARGDLNEQFF | TRBJ2-1 | once | TRBD2 | TRBV24-1
TGCGCCAGCAGCCTACCGAGCGATGAAAAACTGTTTTTT | CASSLPSDEKLFF | TRBJ1-4 | . | . | TRBV5-1
TGCGCCAGCAAGTACGGGAGCACAGATACGCAGTATTTT | CASKYGSTDTQYF | TRBJ2-3 | . | . | TRBV5-1
TGCGCCAGCAGTATGGTGGGGACTTCGGCAGATACGCAGTATTTT | CASSMVGTSADTQYF | TRBJ2-3 | . | . | TRBV5-1
TGTGCCAGCAGCCTAGTAGAGGGTTCCGAGCAGTACTTC | CASSLVEGSEQYF | TRBJ2-7 | . | . | TRBV11-3
TGTGCCAGCAGCTTAACGACAGCGACCTCCTACGAGCAGTACTTC | CASSLTTATSYEQYF | TRBJ2-7 | . | . | TRBV7-9
TGTGCCACCAGTGACCCGGGACAGTCGGCGTATGGCTACACCTTC | CATSDPGQSAYGYTF | TRBJ1-2 | few | TRBD1 | TRBV24-1
TGTGCCAGTAGCCGCGGGACAGCGAACACTGAAGCTTTCTTT | CASSRGTANTEAFF | TRBJ1-1 | . | TRBD1 | TRBV19
TGTGCCTGGAGTTTGGCCGGGACCACGGGGAGGAACACCTTC | CAWSLAGTTGRNTF | TRBJ1-2 | . | . | TRBV30
TGTGCCAGCAGTGAGGCAGGGGCCCATGAAAAACTGTTTTTT | CASSEAGAHEKLFF | TRBJ1-4 | . | . | TRBV2